This TCR beta chain was sequenced for a study of cytomegalovirus exposure and HLA in healthy donors. Findings and caveats of the study: Rarity characterized most TCR sequences, yet some public TCRs appeared in many donors. Cytomegalovirus-associated TCR beta chains were listed, numbering some 180.

In regard to this clone: The antigen is not known.

Produced via immunoSEQ multiplex PCR; TCRdb's table is partial and in-frame only. The table includes tens of thousands of clones, about nine tenths detected once. Germline CDR1 is SGHAT and CDR2 is FQNNGV. There are 15 residues in the CDR3. V was trimmed by 0 bases and J by 2 bases, leaving 9 bases between them. This sequence was found in a man aged 18 to 29 in good health and CMV-seronegative. Sequences were obtained from PBMCs. The genes are TRBV11-2 and TRBJ2-3; no clear D gene. The CDR3 DNA sequence: TGTGCCAGCAGCTTAGATCCGGCGGCCACAGATACGCAGTATTTT. Translation: CASSLDPAATDTQYF.